This TCR beta chain is from a study of T cells after yellow fever vaccination. Template switching with 5'RACE generated the TCR cDNA and added a universal primer site and UMIs. TCRdb re-derived calls from the 5' RACE reads in MiXCR, one entry per CDR3 protein. The repertoire holds more than 300,000 distinct CDR3 sequences, with roughly 10% as singletons. Points on this clonotype: Antigen specificity is unknown.

The CDR3 totals 15 residues. CDR1 is LGHDT, CDR2 YNNKEL, per germline (reference sequence). Trimming removed 6 bases at V and 1 base at J, with 13 bases between. Notes on the study in general: Repertoires obtained by FACS sorting could include abundant clonotypes that entered as contaminants from the bulk population. When the response was secondary, it was weaker but reached its peak faster, day 5 versus 15.

The rearrangement joins TRBV3-1 to TRBJ2-4; D is ambiguous. The receptor comes from a man aged 18 to 35 who received the YFV17D yellow fever vaccine. This specimen consisted of CD4+ T cells sorted from PBMCs, obtained 45 days after the yellow fever booster vaccination. In DNA, the CDR3 is TGTGCCAGCAGTTCTAACTCTGAGGCCAAAAACATTCAGTACTTC. Translation: CASSSNSEAKNIQYF.